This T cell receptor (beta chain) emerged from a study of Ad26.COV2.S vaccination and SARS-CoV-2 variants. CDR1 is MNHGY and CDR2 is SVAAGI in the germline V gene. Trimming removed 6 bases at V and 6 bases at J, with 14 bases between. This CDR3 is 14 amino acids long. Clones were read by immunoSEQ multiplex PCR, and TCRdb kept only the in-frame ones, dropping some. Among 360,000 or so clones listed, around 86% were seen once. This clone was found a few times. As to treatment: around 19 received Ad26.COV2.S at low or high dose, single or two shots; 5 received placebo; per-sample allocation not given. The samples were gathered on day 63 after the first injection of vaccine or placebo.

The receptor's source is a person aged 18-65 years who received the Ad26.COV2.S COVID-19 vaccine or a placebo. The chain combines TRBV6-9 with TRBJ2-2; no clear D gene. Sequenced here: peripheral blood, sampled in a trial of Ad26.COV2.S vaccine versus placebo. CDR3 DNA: TGTGCCAGCAGCATAAGTCTTCGCGCCGGGGAGCTGTTTTTT. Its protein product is CASSISLRAGELFF.